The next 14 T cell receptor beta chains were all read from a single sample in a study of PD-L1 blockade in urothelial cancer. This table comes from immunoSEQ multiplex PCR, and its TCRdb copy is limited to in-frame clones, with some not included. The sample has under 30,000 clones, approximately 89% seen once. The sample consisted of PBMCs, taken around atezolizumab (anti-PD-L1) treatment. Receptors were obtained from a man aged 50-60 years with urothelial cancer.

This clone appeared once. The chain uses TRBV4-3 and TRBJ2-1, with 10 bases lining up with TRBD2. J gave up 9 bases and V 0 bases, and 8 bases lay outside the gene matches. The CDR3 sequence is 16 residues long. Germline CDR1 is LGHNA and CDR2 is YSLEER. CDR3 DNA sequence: TGCGCCAGCAGCCAAGAGGCCGGGACTAGCGCGACTGAGCAGTTCTTC. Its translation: CASSQEAGTSATEQFF.

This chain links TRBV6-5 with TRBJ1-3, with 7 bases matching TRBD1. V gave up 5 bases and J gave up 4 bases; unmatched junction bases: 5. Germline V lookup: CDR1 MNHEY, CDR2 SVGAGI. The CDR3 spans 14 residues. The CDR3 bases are TGTGCCAGCAGTCCGACAGGGATCGGAAACACCATATATTTT. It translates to CASSPTGIGNTIYF.

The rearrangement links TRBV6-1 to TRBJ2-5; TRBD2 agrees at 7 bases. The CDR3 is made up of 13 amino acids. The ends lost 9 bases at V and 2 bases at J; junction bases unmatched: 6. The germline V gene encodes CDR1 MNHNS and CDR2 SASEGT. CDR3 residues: CASRLADQETQYF. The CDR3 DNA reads TGTGCCAGTAGACTAGCTGATCAAGAGACCCAGTACTTC.

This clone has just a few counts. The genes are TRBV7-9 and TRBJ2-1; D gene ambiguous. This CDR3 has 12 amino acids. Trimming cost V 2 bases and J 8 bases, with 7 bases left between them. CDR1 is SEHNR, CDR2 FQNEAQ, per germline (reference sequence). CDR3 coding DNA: TGTGCCAGCAGCTTAAGAGGTGATGAGCAGTTCTTC. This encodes CASSLRGDEQFF.

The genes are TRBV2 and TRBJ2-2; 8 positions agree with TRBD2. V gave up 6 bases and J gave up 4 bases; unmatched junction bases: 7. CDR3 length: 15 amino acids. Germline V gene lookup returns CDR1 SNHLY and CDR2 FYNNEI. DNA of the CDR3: TGTGCCAGCAGATCCCGGACTAGCTCCACCGGGGAGCTGTTTTTT. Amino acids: CASRSRTSSTGELFF. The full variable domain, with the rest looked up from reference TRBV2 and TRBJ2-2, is EPEVTQTPSHQVTQMGQEVILRCVPISNHLYFYWYRQILGQKVEFLVSFYNNEISEKSEIFDDQFSVERPDGSNFTLKIRSTKLEDSAMYFCASRSRTSSTGELFFGEGSRLTVL.

The CDR3 DNA follows: TGCGCCAGCAGCCTACTTGGCGGGAAAGGCCAAGAGACCCAGTACTTC. Translation: CASSLLGGKGQETQYF. The V call is TRBV4-1, the J call TRBJ2-5; D possibly corresponds to TRBD2 (6 bases). The germline V gene encodes CDR1 MGHRA and CDR2 YSYEKL. The CDR3 is 16 amino acids. The V gene lost 4 bases and the J gene lost 1 base, with 16 bases spanning the gap.

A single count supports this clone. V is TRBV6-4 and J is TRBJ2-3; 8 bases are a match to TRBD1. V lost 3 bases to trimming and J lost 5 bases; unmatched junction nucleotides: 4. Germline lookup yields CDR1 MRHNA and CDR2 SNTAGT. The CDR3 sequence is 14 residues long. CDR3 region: CASSDGQGGDTQYF. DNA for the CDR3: TGTGCCAGCAGTGATGGACAGGGTGGAGATACGCAGTATTTT.

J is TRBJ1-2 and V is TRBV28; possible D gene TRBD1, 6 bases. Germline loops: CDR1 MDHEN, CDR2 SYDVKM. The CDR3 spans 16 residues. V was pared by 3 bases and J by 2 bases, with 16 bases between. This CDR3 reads CASSLRGNPANYGYTF. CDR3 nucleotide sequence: TGTGCCAGCAGTTTGAGGGGGAACCCGGCCAACTATGGCTACACCTTC.

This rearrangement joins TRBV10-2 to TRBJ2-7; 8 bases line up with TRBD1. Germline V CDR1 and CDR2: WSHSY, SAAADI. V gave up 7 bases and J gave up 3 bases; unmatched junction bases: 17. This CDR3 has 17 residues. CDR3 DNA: TGCGCCAGCAAACAACGACTTACAGGGGGACCCGTCTACGAGCAGTACTTC. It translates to CASKQRLTGGPVYEQYF.

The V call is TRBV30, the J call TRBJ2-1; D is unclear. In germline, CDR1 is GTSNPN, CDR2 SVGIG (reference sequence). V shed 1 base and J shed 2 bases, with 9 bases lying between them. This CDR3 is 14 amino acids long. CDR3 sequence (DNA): TGTGCCTGGAGTGGAGTGTCCCCCTACAATGAGCAGTTCTTC. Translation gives CAWSGVSPYNEQFF.

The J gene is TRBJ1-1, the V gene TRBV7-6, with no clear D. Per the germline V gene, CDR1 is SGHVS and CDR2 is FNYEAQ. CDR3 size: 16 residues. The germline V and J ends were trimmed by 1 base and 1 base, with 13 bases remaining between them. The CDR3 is CASSLDAVPPNTEAFF. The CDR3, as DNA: TGTGCCAGCAGCTTAGACGCAGTACCTCCGAACACTGAAGCTTTCTTT.

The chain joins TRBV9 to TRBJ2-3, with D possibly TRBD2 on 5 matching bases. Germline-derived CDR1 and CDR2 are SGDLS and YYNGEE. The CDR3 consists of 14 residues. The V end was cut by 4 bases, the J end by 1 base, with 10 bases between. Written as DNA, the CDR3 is TGTGCCAGCAGCTTAGCCGGGGGCACAGATACGCAGTATTTT. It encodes CASSLAGGTDTQYF. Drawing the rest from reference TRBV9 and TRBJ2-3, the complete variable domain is DSGVTQTPKHLITATGQRVTLRCSPRSGDLSVYWYQQSLDQGLQFLIQYYNGEERAKGNILERFSAQQFPDLHSELNLSSLELGDSALYFCASSLAGGTDTQYFGPGTRLTVL.

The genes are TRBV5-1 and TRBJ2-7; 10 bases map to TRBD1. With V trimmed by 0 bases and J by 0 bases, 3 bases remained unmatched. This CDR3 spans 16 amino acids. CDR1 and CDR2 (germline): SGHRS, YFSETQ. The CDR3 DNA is TGCGCCAGCAGCTTGGGACAGGGGGCCATCTCCTACGAGCAGTACTTC. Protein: CASSLGQGAISYEQYF.

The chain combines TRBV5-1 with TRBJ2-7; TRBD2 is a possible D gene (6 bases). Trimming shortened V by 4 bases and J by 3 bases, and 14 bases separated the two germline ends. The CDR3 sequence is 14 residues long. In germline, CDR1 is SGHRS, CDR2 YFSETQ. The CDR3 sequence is CASSPAGSFYEQYF. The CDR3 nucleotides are TGCGCCAGCAGCCCGGCCGGGAGTTTCTACGAGCAGTACTTC. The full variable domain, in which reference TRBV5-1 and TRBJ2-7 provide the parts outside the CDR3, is KAGVTQTPRYLIKTRGQQVTLSCSPISGHRSVSWYQQTPGQGLQFLFEYFSETQRNKGNFPGRFSGRQFSNSRSEMNVSTLELGDSALYLCASSPAGSFYEQYFGPGTRLTVT.